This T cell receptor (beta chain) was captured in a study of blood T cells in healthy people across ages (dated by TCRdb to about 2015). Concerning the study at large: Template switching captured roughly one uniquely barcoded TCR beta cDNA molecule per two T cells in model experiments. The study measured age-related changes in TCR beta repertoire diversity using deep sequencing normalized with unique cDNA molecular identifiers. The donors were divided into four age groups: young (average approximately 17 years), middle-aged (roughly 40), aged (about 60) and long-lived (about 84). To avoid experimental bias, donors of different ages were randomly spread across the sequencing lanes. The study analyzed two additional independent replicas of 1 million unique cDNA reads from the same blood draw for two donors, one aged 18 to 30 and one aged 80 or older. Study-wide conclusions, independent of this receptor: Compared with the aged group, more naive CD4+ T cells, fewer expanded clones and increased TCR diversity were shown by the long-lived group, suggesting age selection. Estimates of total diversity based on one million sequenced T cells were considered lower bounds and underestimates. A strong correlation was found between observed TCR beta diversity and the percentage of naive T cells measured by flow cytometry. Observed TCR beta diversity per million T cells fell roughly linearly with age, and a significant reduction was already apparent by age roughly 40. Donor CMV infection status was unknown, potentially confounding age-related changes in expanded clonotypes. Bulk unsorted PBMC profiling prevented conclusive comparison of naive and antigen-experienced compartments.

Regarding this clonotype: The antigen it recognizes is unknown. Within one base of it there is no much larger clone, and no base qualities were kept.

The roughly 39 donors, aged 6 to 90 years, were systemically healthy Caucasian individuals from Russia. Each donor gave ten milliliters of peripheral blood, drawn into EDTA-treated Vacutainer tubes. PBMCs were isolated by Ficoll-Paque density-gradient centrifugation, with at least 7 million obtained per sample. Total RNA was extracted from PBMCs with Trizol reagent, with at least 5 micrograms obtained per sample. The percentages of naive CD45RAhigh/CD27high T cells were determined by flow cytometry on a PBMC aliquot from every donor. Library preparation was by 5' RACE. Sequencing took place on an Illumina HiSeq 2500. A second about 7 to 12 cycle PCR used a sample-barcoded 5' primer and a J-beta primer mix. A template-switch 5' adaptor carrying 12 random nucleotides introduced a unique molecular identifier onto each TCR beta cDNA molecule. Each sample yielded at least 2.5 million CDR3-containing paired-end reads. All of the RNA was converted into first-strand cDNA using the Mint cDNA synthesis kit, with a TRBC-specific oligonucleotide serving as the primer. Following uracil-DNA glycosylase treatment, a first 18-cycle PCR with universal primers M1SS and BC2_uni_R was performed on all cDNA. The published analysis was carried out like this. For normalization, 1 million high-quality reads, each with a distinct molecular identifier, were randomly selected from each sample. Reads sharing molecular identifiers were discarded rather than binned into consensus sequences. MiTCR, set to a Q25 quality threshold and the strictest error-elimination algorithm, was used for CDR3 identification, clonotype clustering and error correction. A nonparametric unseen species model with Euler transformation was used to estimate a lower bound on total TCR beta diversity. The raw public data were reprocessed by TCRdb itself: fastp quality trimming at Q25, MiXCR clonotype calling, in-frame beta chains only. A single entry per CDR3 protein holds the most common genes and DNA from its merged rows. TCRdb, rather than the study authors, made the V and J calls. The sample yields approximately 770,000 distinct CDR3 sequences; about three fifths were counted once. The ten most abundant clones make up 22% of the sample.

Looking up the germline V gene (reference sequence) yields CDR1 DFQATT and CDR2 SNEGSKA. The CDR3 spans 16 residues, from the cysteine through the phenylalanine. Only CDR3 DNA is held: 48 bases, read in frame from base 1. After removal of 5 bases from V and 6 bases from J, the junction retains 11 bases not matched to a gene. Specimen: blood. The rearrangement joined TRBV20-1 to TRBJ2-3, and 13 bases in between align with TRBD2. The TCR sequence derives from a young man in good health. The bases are TGCAGTGCTGGAACCTGGACTAGCGGGAGTGGGGATACGCAGTATTTT. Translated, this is CSAGTWTSGSGDTQYF.